The 25 T cell receptor beta chains presented below share a single source sample, sequenced in a study of blood T cell repertoires in COVID-19 (dated by TCRdb to about 2020). Library preparation was by the immunoSEQ multiplex PCR assay. Held by TCRdb, this immuneACCESS table contains in-frame sequences only and omits some clones. Under half of the omission traces to an unresolved V gene where checked; the cause of the rest is unknown. For this sample there are approximately 190,000 clones; 80% to 85% appear just once. The ten largest clones capture over 6.5% of the sample. Sequencing was carried out using PBMCs or T cells enriched from blood (not recorded which). Receptor source: a man between 40 and 49 years old who had recovered from COVID-19.

This clone was picked up one time. The rearrangement uses TRBV6-2 or TRBV6-3 and TRBJ1-4, with no clear D. The CDR3 consists of 15 residues. CDR1 and CDR2 from the germline V gene are MNHEY and SVGEGT. Trimming cost V 6 bases and J 5 bases, with 16 bases left between them. In DNA, the CDR3 is TGTGCCAGCAGCCCCTCTAGATTGGCGAATGAAAAACTGTTTTTT. Amino acid sequence: CASSPSRLANEKLFF.

This chain joins TRBV27 and TRBJ2-7, with no clear D. The V end lost 3 bases, the J end lost 4 bases, and 10 bases lay between the germline ends. Germline assignment: CDR1 MNHEY and CDR2 SMNVEV (reference sequence). The CDR3 length is 13 residues. CDR3 in DNA: TGTGCCAGCAGTTTTCTCGGTAATTACGAGCAGTACTTC. Translation: CASSFLGNYEQYF.

Note on this clone: The same CDR3 also results from other DNA sequences found in this sample. The rearrangement uses TRBV30 and TRBJ1-5; D is undetermined. Germline CDR1 reads GTSNPN; CDR2 reads SVGIG (reference sequence). The CDR3 consists of 14 residues. V shed 1 base and J shed 0 bases, with 7 bases lying between them. The CDR3 nucleotides are TGTGCCTGGAGTGGAACGGGTAGCAATCAGCCCCAGCATTTT. The encoded protein is CAWSGTGSNQPQHF.

The chain employs TRBV4-1 and TRBJ1-5; possible D gene TRBD1, 5 bases. V lost 8 bases, J lost 6 bases, and 29 bases lay in between. Germline V gene data show CDR1 as MGHRA and CDR2 as YSYEKL. The CDR3 contains 18 residues. Here the CDR3 reads CASSLYQDQGTRSQPQHF. The CDR3 nucleotides are TGCGCCAGCTCTCTGTATCAAGATCAGGGAACAAGGAGTCAGCCCCAGCATTTT.

The chain employs TRBV7-9 and TRBJ2-1, with 8 bases lining up with TRBD2. V was pared by 2 bases and J by 6 bases, with 12 bases of the junction left unmatched. Germline loops: CDR1 SEHNR, CDR2 FQNEAQ (reference sequence). The CDR3 spans 17 residues. Here the CDR3 DNA reads TGTGCCAGCAGCTTATCTTGGCGGGGGGCCCCCCTCAATGAGCAGTTCTTC. It is translated as CASSLSWRGAPLNEQFF.

The table lists this clone with a count of one. The CDR3 region is CASSLGQGVQETQYF. In nucleotides, the CDR3 is TGTGCCAGCAGCTTAGGGCAGGGGGTACAAGAGACCCAGTACTTC. The chain joins TRBV7-8 to TRBJ2-5; 7 positions agree with TRBD1. The CDR3 is made up of 15 amino acids. J was trimmed by 2 bases and V by 1 base; bases with no gene match: 4. CDR1 is SGHVS and CDR2 is FQNEAQ in the germline V gene.

This clone was seen a handful of times. This chain connects TRBV19 to TRBJ2-7, with TRBD1 matching over 7 bases. V was clipped by 5 bases and J by 7 bases; unmatched bases: 8. Germline CDR1 is LNHDA and CDR2 is SQIVND (reference sequence). The CDR3 sequence is 13 residues long. The CDR3 loop reads CASSFEGAGEQYF. The DNA for the CDR3 is TGTGCCAGTAGTTTTGAGGGGGCTGGGGAGCAGTACTTC.

This sequence joins TRBV25-1 and TRBJ1-4, with D uncertain. Germline CDR1 MGHDK, CDR2 SYGVNS. Trimming removed 2 bases at V and 0 bases at J, with 7 bases between. The CDR3 is 15 residues long. The CDR3 loop is CASSEIVATNEKLFF. The CDR3, as DNA: TGTGCCAGCAGTGAAATAGTGGCAACTAATGAAAAACTGTTTTTT.

The chain couples TRBV3-1 (or the pseudogene TRBV3-2) to TRBJ1-1, with D hard to call. V gave up 3 bases and J gave up 7 bases, with 12 bases separating them. In germline, CDR1 is LGHDT, CDR2 YNNKEL (reference sequence). There are 13 residues in the CDR3. CDR3 sequence: CASSHGLGDEAFF. CDR3 in DNA: TGTGCCAGCAGCCACGGCCTGGGCGATGAAGCTTTCTTT.

The chain combines TRBV4-2 with TRBJ1-5, with 7 bases identical to TRBD1. Losses at the gene ends were 4 bases for V and 6 bases for J; bases not matched to a gene: 6. This CDR3 is built from 14 residues. CDR1 is LGHNA and CDR2 is YNFKEQ in the germline V gene. The CDR3 reads CASSLDRRSQPQHF. CDR3 DNA: TGTGCCAGCAGCCTGGACAGGCGTAGTCAGCCCCAGCATTTT.

V is TRBV19 and J is TRBJ1-2; weak D call: TRBD1 (5 bases). The CDR3 totals 14 residues. Germline CDR1 is LNHDA and CDR2 is SQIVND (reference sequence). V lost 1 base, J lost 8 bases, and 14 bases lay in between. The CDR3 DNA sequence: TGTGCCAGTAGTATAGGGGGCCGGCGCGAGGGCTACACCTTC. It encodes CASSIGGRREGYTF. Combining the CDR3 with reference TRBV19 and TRBJ1-2 gives the whole variable domain DGGITQSPKYLFRKEGQNVTLSCEQNLNHDAMYWYRQDPGQGLRLIYYSQIVNDFQKGDIAEGYSVSREKKESFPLTVTSAQKNPTAFYLCASSIGGRREGYTFGSGTRLTVV.

This sequence joins TRBV3-1 (or the pseudogene TRBV3-2) and TRBJ1-5, with D maybe TRBD1 (6 bases). CDR1 is LGHDT and CDR2 is YNNKEL in the germline V gene (reference sequence). V was clipped by 6 bases and J by 7 bases, with 13 bases between them. This CDR3 is 13 amino acids long. For the CDR3, the DNA is TGTGCCAGCAGTTTCACAGGGTCACAGCCCCAGCATTTT. Translation gives CASSFTGSQPQHF.

This chain joins TRBV10-2 and TRBJ1-5; 9 bases are a match to TRBD1. The CDR3 consists of 14 residues. The germline V gene has CDR1 WSHSY and CDR2 SAAADI. V lost 4 bases to trimming and J lost 7 bases; unmatched junction nucleotides: 5. CDR3: CASSATGGGQPQHF. The CDR3 region has the DNA TGCGCCAGCAGTGCCACAGGGGGCGGGCAGCCCCAGCATTTT.

This rearrangement joins TRBV3-1 (or the pseudogene TRBV3-2) to TRBJ1-1; D remains ambiguous. This CDR3 spans 13 amino acids. Germline assignment: CDR1 LGHDT and CDR2 YNNKEL (reference sequence). Between the trimmed V and J ends, which lost 1 base and 0 bases, there was a span of 3 bases. The CDR3, as DNA: TGTGCCAGCAGCCAAGCAATGAACACTGAAGCTTTCTTT. This translates into CASSQAMNTEAFF.

The chain joins TRBV18 to TRBJ1-2, with 7 bases matching TRBD1. Germline CDR1 reads KGHSH; CDR2 reads LQKENI. V lost 2 bases to trimming and J lost 5 bases; unmatched junction nucleotides: 2. CDR3 length: 13 amino acids. CDR3 in amino acids: CASSPSGQYGYTF. CDR3 in DNA: TGTGCCAGCTCACCATCGGGACAGTATGGCTACACCTTC.

This chain links TRBV18 with TRBJ1-4; 8 bases match TRBD1. CDR3 length equals 18 residues. V shed 4 bases, J shed 6 bases, and the junction held 16 bases outside the gene matches. Germline values: CDR1 KGHSH, CDR2 LQKENI. CDR3 coding DNA: TGTGCCAGCTCACTACTTTTACAAGCGGACAGGGAAGATGAAAAACTGTTTTTT. Translation gives CASSLLLQADREDEKLFF.

CDR3 coding DNA: TGTGCCAGCAGCGCTAGCGGGGAACCCACAGATACGCAGTATTTT. Its protein is CASSASGEPTDTQYF. The chain employs TRBV7-3 and TRBJ2-3, with 9 bases fitting TRBD2. CDR3 length equals 15 residues. Germline assignment: CDR1 SGHTA and CDR2 FQGTGA. J lost 2 bases, V lost 5 bases, and 5 bases had no gene match.

This chain uses TRBV18 with TRBJ2-7, with 13 bases identical to TRBD2. Trimming at V came to 5 bases and at J to 2 bases, leaving 3 bases not matched to a gene. Germline loops: CDR1 KGHSH, CDR2 LQKENI. This CDR3 is 15 amino acids long. The DNA of the CDR3 is TGTGCCAGCTCAGCCACTAGCGGGGGGGCCTACGAGCAGTACTTC. Its translation is CASSATSGGAYEQYF.

Worth noting for this clone: Other DNA sequences in this specimen translate into the identical CDR3. The chain carries TRBV24-1 and TRBJ1-2; no clear D. Germline V gene sequence: CDR1 KGHDR, CDR2 SFDVKD. The CDR3 runs to 12 residues. The germline V and J ends were trimmed by 3 bases and 1 base, with 2 bases remaining between them. The CDR3 is CATSDLNYGYTF. For the CDR3, the DNA is TGTGCCACCAGTGATCTTAACTATGGCTACACCTTC.

The V call is TRBV30, the J call TRBJ2-3, with 9 positions matching TRBD1. This CDR3 spans 14 amino acids. V dropped 0 bases and J dropped 3; count of bases not matched to a gene: 1. CDR1 and CDR2 (germline): GTSNPN, SVGIG (reference sequence). DNA for the CDR3: TGTGCCTGGAGTGTACAGGGGGCAACAGATACGCAGTATTTT. Residues: CAWSVQGATDTQYF.

The chain recombines TRBV29-1 with TRBJ1-2; 7 positions match TRBD1. Looked up from germline, CDR1 is SQVTM and CDR2 is ANQGSEA. This CDR3 has 11 amino acids. Written as DNA, the CDR3 is TGCACCTTAGGGGGCACCCATGGCTACACCTTC. This translates into CTLGGTHGYTF.

The rearrangement links TRBV4-2 to TRBJ1-1; 9 bases fit TRBD1. Trimming at V came to 2 bases and at J to 1 base, leaving 5 bases not matched to a gene. The CDR3 sequence is 16 residues long. Germline assignment: CDR1 LGHNA and CDR2 YNFKEQ. The CDR3 bases are TGTGCCAGCAGCCAACCGGACAGGGGTGGGAACACTGAAGCTTTCTTT. Protein sequence: CASSQPDRGGNTEAFF.

The chain links TRBV18 to TRBJ1-5; D not certain. The CDR3 is made up of 14 amino acids. V lost 3 bases to trimming and J lost 0 bases, with 6 bases between them. From germline, CDR1 is KGHSH and CDR2 LQKENI. CDR3: CASSPRDSNQPQHF. DNA of the CDR3: TGTGCCAGCTCACCTCGAGATAGCAATCAGCCCCAGCATTTT.

Of note for this clone: The junction differs from germline at one of its ends, possibly a read error. The J gene is TRBJ2-7, the V gene TRBV27; a weak D match, TRBD1 (6 bases). Germline V gene lookup returns CDR1 MNHEY and CDR2 SMNVEV (reference sequence). This CDR3 spans 12 amino acids. The CDR3 sequence is CANSTTGSEQYF. CDR3 nucleotide sequence: TGTGCCAACAGTACAACAGGGTCCGAGCAGTACTTC.

This clone showed up just once. V is TRBV14 and J is TRBJ2-7; 12 bases align to TRBD2. The ends lost 1 base at V and 3 bases at J; junction bases unmatched: 7. This CDR3 is 17 amino acids long. CDR1 is SGHDN, CDR2 FVKESK, per germline. The CDR3 protein is CASSQAKGLAGIYEQYF. The CDR3 region has the DNA TGTGCCAGCAGCCAAGCGAAAGGACTAGCGGGGATCTACGAGCAGTACTTC.